These 13 T cell receptor beta chains came from one sample sequenced in a study of radiotherapy plus CTLA-4 blockade in lung cancer. Generated by immunoSEQ multiplex PCR, the TCRdb table keeps only in-frame clones and is missing some. The sample carries tens of thousands of clones, 77% recorded once. The sample here was peripheral blood, taken from a patient treated with radiotherapy plus ipilimumab. The receptors originated from a human donor with non-small cell lung cancer that progressed on radiotherapy plus ipilimumab.

This clone was seen only a few times. The chain joins TRBV5-1 to TRBJ2-3; TRBD2 is a possible D gene (5 bases). CDR1 and CDR2 from the germline V gene are SGHRS and YFSETQ. Deletions cut 4 bases from V and 4 bases from J, with 13 bases between. This CDR3 contains 14 residues. The CDR3 is CASSIRGSADTQYF. In DNA form, the CDR3 reads TGCGCCAGCAGCATCAGAGGTAGCGCAGATACGCAGTATTTT.

The chain links TRBV27 to TRBJ2-1, with D perhaps matching TRBD1 (7 bases). The CDR3 is 17 residues long. Germline V gene data show CDR1 as MNHEY and CDR2 as SMNVEV (reference sequence). The germline V and J ends were trimmed by 2 bases and 4 bases, with 18 bases remaining between them. CDR3 in DNA: TGTGCCAGCAGTTTACCTACGGGGGACAGCTCTTACAATGAGCAGTTCTTC. Encoded protein: CASSLPTGDSSYNEQFF.

Only one count was recorded for this clone. The chain links TRBV28 to TRBJ2-7, with D perhaps TRBD2 (6 bases). The CDR3 length is 12 residues. V was cut by 6 bases and J by 4 bases, with 10 bases left in between. Germline CDR1 MDHEN, CDR2 SYDVKM. The CDR3 nucleotides are TGTGCCAGCAGCAGACTAGGTTACGAGCAGTACTTC. This encodes CASSRLGYEQYF.

This chain joins TRBV6-1 and TRBJ2-5; D may match TRBD1 or TRBD2 (5 bases each). The CDR3 contains 15 residues. Trimming took 0 bases from V and 3 from J, leaving 11 bases between them. Germline-derived CDR1 and CDR2 are MNHNS and SASEGT. The CDR3 loop reads CASSEAGRDEETQYF. CDR3 nucleotides: TGTGCCAGCAGTGAAGCTGGCAGGGACGAAGAGACCCAGTACTTC.

This clone was recorded a few times. The V call is TRBV5-1, the J call TRBJ2-3, with TRBD2 matching over 8 bases. This CDR3 has 15 amino acids. J was trimmed by 3 bases and V by 2 bases; bases with no gene match: 5. The germline V gene has CDR1 SGHRS and CDR2 YFSETQ. CDR3 loop: CASSFELAATDTQYF. The CDR3 region has the DNA TGCGCCAGCAGCTTTGAACTAGCGGCGACAGATACGCAGTATTTT.

The chain uses TRBV6-5 and TRBJ1-5, with unresolved D. The germline V gene has CDR1 MNHEY and CDR2 SVGAGI. Trimming took off 5 bases at V and 1 base at J, with 9 bases between the two ends. CDR3 size: 14 residues. CDR3 loop: CASSSTGSNQPQHF. In DNA form, the CDR3 reads TGTGCCAGCAGTAGTACCGGGAGCAATCAGCCCCAGCATTTT.

This clone was detected only once. This chain links TRBV7-3 with TRBJ1-4; D is perhaps TRBD1 (6 bases). This CDR3 has 15 amino acids. Germline loops: CDR1 SGHTA, CDR2 FQGTGA. The V end lost 3 bases, the J end lost 1 base, and 9 bases lay between the germline ends. DNA for the CDR3: TGTGCCAGCAGCTTCCACAGGGAAACTAATGAAAAACTGTTTTTT. Translation: CASSFHRETNEKLFF.

The chain uses TRBV6-1 and TRBJ1-5; D ambiguous. Germline V CDR1 and CDR2: MNHNS, SASEGT. This CDR3 is 13 amino acids long. Deletions cut 1 base from V and 4 bases from J, with 5 bases between. The CDR3 sequence is CASSEEPNQPQHF. In nucleotides, the CDR3 is TGTGCCAGCAGTGAAGAGCCAAATCAGCCCCAGCATTTT.

Note on this clone: Other DNA sequences within the sample encode an identical CDR3. This chain links TRBV5-4 with TRBJ1-2, with D hard to call. CDR3 length equals 14 residues. Germline values: CDR1 SGHNT, CDR2 YYREEE (reference sequence). V shed 2 bases and J shed 4 bases, with 12 bases lying between them. In nucleotides, the CDR3 is TGTGCCAGCAGCTTATTAGGGATTGGCTATGGCTACACCTTC. Its translation: CASSLLGIGYGYTF.

The chain has TRBV27 and TRBJ2-7, with TRBD1 as a possible D gene (6 bases). V was pared by 9 bases and J by 0 bases, with 12 bases between. The germline gives CDR1 MNHEY, CDR2 SMNVEV (reference sequence). CDR3 length: 13 residues. The CDR3, as DNA: TGTGCCAGGGGCTACAGGGTCTCCTACGAGCAGTACTTC. This gives the protein CARGYRVSYEQYF.

This clone was counted a single time. The gene calls are TRBV4-1 and TRBJ2-5; D not certain. CDR3 size: 16 residues. The V end lost 4 bases, the J end lost 0 bases, and 15 bases lay between the germline ends. The germline gives CDR1 MGHRA, CDR2 YSYEKL. CDR3 DNA: TGCGCCAGCAGCCGATCCTTCACAGTGAACCAAGAGACCCAGTACTTC. This gives the protein CASSRSFTVNQETQYF.

The chain uses TRBV6-4 and TRBJ1-2; D is ambiguous. Germline lookup yields CDR1 MRHNA and CDR2 SNTAGT. This CDR3 spans 14 amino acids. Trimming pared 5 bases from V and 8 bases from J, leaving 18 bases between. The DNA for the CDR3 is TGTGCCAGCAGTCCCACATCCCTGGGCGGCGGCTACACCTTC. Protein sequence: CASSPTSLGGGYTF.

CDR3 bases: TGTGCCAGCACCCTGCGGGGAATGAACACTGAAGCTTTCTTT. The encoded protein is CASTLRGMNTEAFF. The chain joins TRBV28 to TRBJ1-1, with D unresolved. The CDR3 contains 14 residues. Germline lookup yields CDR1 MDHEN and CDR2 SYDVKM. The ends were cut back, 7 bases at V and 0 bases at J, with 12 bases in the middle.